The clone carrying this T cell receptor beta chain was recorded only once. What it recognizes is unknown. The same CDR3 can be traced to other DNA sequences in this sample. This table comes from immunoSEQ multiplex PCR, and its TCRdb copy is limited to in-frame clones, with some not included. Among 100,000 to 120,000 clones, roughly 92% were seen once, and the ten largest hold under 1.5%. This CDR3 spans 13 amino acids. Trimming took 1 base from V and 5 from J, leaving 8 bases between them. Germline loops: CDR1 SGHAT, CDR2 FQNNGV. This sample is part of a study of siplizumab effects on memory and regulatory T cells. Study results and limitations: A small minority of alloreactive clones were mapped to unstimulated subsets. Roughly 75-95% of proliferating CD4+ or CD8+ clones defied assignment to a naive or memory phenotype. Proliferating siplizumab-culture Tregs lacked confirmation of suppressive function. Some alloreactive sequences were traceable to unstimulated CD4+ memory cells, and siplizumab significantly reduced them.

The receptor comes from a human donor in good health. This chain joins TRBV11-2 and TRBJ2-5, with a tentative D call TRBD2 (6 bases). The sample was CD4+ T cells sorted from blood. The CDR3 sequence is CASSLGGGETQYF. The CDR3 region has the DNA TGTGCCAGCAGCTTAGGGGGAGGCGAGACCCAGTACTTC.